This passage covers 2 T cell receptor beta chains from one sample sequenced in a study of T cell responses to AZD1222 COVID-19 vaccine. Profiling relied on immunoSEQ multiplex PCR, and the TCRdb table lists in-frame clones only, not all of them. The table lists 100,000 or so clones, 87% of them singletons. The sample was peripheral blood, taken 28 days after the second AZD1222 dose. These receptors were collected from an adult who received the AZD1222 COVID-19 vaccine.

In DNA, the CDR3 is TGTGCCAGCAGCCAAGGTATAGCGGATAGCTCCTACAATGAGCAGTTCTTC. It codes for CASSQGIADSSYNEQFF. The rearrangement links TRBV3-1 (or the pseudogene TRBV3-2) to TRBJ2-1; D may be TRBD2 (6 bases). The ends were cut back, 1 base at V and 0 bases at J, with 13 bases in the middle. Per the germline V gene, CDR1 is LGHDT and CDR2 is YNNKEL (reference sequence). This CDR3 comprises 17 residues.

CDR3 loop: CASSPDRGLSEAFF. As DNA, the CDR3 is TGTGCCAGTAGTCCAGACAGGGGGCTTTCTGAAGCTTTCTTT. The V gene is TRBV19, the J gene TRBJ1-1; 10 nucleotides line up with TRBD1. Losses at the gene ends were 5 bases for V and 6 bases for J; bases not matched to a gene: 6. This CDR3 is built from 14 residues. The germline gives CDR1 LNHDA, CDR2 SQIVND (reference sequence).